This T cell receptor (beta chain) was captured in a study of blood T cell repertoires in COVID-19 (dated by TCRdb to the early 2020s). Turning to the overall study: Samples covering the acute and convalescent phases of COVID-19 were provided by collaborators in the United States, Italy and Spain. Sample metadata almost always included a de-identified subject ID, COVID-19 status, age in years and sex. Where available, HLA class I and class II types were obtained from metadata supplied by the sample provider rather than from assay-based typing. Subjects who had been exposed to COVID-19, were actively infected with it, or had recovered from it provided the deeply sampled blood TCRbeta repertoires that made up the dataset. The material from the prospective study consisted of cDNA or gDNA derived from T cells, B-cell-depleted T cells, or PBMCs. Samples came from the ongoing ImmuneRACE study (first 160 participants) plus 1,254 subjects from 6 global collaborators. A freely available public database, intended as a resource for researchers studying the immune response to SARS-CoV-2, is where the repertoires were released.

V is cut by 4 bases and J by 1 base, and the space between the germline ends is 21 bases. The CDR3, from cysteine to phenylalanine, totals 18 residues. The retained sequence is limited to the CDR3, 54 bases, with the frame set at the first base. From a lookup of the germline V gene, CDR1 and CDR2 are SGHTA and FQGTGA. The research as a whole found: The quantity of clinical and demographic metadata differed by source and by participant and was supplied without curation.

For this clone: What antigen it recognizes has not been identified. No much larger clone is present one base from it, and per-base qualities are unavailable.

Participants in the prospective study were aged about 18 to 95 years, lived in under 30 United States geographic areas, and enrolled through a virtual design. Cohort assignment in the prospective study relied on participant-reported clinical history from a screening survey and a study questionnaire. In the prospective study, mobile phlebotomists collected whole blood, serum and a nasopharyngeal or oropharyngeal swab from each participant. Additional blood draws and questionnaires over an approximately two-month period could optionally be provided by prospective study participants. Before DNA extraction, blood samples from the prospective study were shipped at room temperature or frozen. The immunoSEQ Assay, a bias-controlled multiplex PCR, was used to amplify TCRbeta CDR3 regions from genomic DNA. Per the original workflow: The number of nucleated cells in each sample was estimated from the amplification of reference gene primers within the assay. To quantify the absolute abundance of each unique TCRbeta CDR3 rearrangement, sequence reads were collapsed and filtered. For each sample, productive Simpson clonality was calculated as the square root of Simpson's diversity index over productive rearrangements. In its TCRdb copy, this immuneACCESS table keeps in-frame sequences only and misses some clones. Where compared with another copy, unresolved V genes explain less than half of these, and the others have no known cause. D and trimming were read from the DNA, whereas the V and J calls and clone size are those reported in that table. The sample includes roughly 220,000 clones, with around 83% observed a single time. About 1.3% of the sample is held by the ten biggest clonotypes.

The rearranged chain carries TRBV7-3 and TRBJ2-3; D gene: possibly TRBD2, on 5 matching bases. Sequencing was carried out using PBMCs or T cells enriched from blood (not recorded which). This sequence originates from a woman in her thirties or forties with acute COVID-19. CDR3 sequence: CASSSQPDSSGGTDTQYF. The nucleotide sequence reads TGTGCCAGCAGCTCCCAGCCGGACTCATCTGGTGGCACAGATACGCAGTATTTT.